The source of this T cell receptor (beta chain) is a study of T cell changes during pregnancy in multiple sclerosis. The CDR3 is made up of 14 amino acids. V dropped 2 bases and J dropped 3; count of bases not matched to a gene: 1. Per germline, CDR1 MNHNY and CDR2 SVGAGI (reference sequence). The repertoire was sequenced with immunoSEQ multiplex PCR; TCRdb's copy has only in-frame clones and lacks some. This sample carries roughly 34,000 clones, roughly nine tenths of them seen once, and the ten largest clones take over 0.35%. The chain has TRBV6-6 and TRBJ2-1; 7 bases agree with TRBD2. This TCR was recovered from a female donor in good health, enrolled as a control in a pregnancy study. Sequenced here: CD4+ T cells from peripheral blood mononuclear cells, sampled in the second trimester of pregnancy. The CDR3 loop is CASSYAGDYNEQFF. CDR3 DNA: TGTGCCAGCAGTTACGCGGGGGACTACAATGAGCAGTTCTTC.